This record concerns one T cell receptor beta chain sequence. 13 Jbeta primers and 60 Vbeta primers were used for the PCR. The protocol was immunoSEQ multiplex PCR, while the TCRdb copy is restricted to in-frame clones and leaves out a portion. In all, the sample yields 80,000 or so clones. V gave up 4 bases and J gave up 10 bases, with 16 bases separating them. The germline gives CDR1 SGHDN, CDR2 FVKESK. CDR3 length: 14 residues. This sample was included in a study of cytomegalovirus exposure and HLA in healthy donors. The sequenced sample consisted of PBMCs. This TCR was sampled from a man aged 50-60 years in good health and CMV-seropositive. This chain links TRBV14 with TRBJ1-4, with D possibly TRBD1 on 5 matching bases. The DNA of the CDR3 is TGTGCCAGCAGCCCTGGGGGGTTGCTGGGAAAACTGTTTTTT. Protein: CASSPGGLLGKLFF.